Sequencing of this T cell receptor (beta chain) was carried out in a study of regulatory T cells in long-lasting Graves disease. This clonotype was observed at least ten times. Time point specified: newly diagnosed GD, antithyroid drugs for less than 3 months. PBMCs were the source of the RNA used for TCR sequencing. Patients with Graves' disease were diagnosed by American Thyroid Association guidelines. A volume of approximately 8.4 milliliters of peripheral blood was collected in EDTA tubes. For TCR beta, libraries came from iRepertoire HTBI primers and Arm-PCR of CDR3 regions. In the original workflow: Gene usage covered some 66 TRBV and 13 to 15 TRBJ segments. One entry per CDR3 protein, called by TCRdb with MiXCR from the multiplex PCR reads. V and J calls and clone size were set by TCRdb, not the authors. Seen here are 300,000 to 450,000 distinct CDR3 sequences, roughly a sixth observed once, and the top ten hold 20% to 25%.

The V gene end was trimmed by 4 bases and the J gene end by 2 bases; junction bases not matched to a gene: 4. The CDR3 is 14 residues long. The germline gives CDR1 SGHTA, CDR2 FQGTGA. The material sequenced was peripheral blood mononuclear cells (PBMCs), taken at new diagnosis, from a patient treated with antithyroid drugs. This receptor was taken from a female donor with Graves disease. The genes are TRBV7-3 and TRBJ1-1; TRBD1 aligns across 7 bases. The DNA of the CDR3 is TGTGCCAGCAGCTCCGGGACAGACAACACTGAAGCTTTCTTT. This translates into CASSSGTDNTEAFF.